The clone carrying this T cell receptor (beta chain) came up a few times. Assay: immunoSEQ multiplex PCR; the TCRdb copy retains only in-frame clones and omits some. The sample contains about 55,000 clones, approximately 88% of which appear only once. This specimen belongs to a study of T cell responses to AZD1222 COVID-19 vaccine. Unmatched junction bases numbered 5, after V lost 0 bases and J lost 3 bases. Germline CDR1 is SGDLS and CDR2 is YYNGEE. This CDR3 is 16 amino acids long. The chain is built from TRBV9 and TRBJ2-2, with 7 bases matching TRBD1. The TCR sequence derives from an adult in good health. This specimen consisted of peripheral blood, obtained on day 0 of AZD1222 vaccination. The CDR3 region is CASSVDEGADTGELFF. For the CDR3, the DNA is TGTGCCAGCAGCGTAGATGAGGGGGCGGACACCGGGGAGCTGTTTTTT.